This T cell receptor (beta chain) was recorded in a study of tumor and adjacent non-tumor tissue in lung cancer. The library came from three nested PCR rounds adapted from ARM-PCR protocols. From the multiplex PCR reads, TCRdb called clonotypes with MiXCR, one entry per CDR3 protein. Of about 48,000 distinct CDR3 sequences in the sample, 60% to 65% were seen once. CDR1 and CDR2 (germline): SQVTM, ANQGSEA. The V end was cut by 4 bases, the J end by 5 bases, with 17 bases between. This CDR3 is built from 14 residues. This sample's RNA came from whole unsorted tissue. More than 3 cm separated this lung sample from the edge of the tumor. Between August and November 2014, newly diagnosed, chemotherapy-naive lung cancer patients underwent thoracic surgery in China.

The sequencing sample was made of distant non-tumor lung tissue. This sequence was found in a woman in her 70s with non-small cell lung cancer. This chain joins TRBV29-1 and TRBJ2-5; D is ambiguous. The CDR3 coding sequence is TGCAGCGTTGGTCGGGCTCCAGGAGCGGAGACCCAGTACTTC. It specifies CSVGRAPGAETQYF.